The 5 T cell receptor beta chains in this list originate from one sample, sequenced in a study of STAT3 mutations in large granular lymphocyte leukemia. The study, taken as a whole, reports: At least one immunodominant TCR beta clonotype appeared in every T-cell large granular lymphocyte leukemia patient.

The antigens these receptors bind are not known. Assay used: immunoSEQ multiplex PCR; TCRdb lists only in-frame clones, some missing. The top ten clones hold over 25% of a sample with 8,500 to 11,000 clones, roughly 87% of them seen once. Sequenced material: peripheral blood mononuclear cells. These receptors originate from a man aged 55-75 years with T-cell large granular lymphocyte leukemia. Some clones in this sample may be carry-over from other donors' samples.

This clone showed up just once. Written as DNA, the CDR3 is TGTGCCAGCTCCGGGACTACTATGATACAAGAGACCCAGTACTTC. Amino acid sequence: CASSGTTMIQETQYF. The genes are TRBV18 and TRBJ2-5, with TRBD2 identical over 7 bases. From germline, CDR1 is KGHSH and CDR2 LQKENI. The V gene end was trimmed by 6 bases and the J gene end by 2 bases; junction bases not matched to a gene: 9. This CDR3 has 15 amino acids.

The chain employs TRBV30 and TRBJ2-7, with unresolved D. CDR3 length: 13 amino acids. CDR1 is GTSNPN, CDR2 SVGIG, per germline (reference sequence). V dropped 7 bases and J dropped 5 bases, with 18 bases sitting between them. This CDR3 reads CAYLAGWKDEQYF. CDR3 nucleotide sequence: TGTGCCTACTTAGCAGGTTGGAAGGACGAGCAGTACTTC.

This clone was recorded a few times. The chain recombines TRBV7-8 with TRBJ2-7, with 9 bases matching TRBD2. The CDR3 sequence is 15 residues long. CDR1 SGHVS and CDR2 FQNEAQ come from the germline V gene. J gave up 6 bases and V 5 bases, and 11 bases lay outside the gene matches. CDR3 sequence (DNA): TGTGCCAGCAGCCCCCAGACTAGCGGACCTAGCGAGCAGTACTTC. Its translation: CASSPQTSGPSEQYF.

The chain recombines TRBV7-9 with TRBJ2-3, with D perhaps matching TRBD1 or TRBD2 (5 bases each). CDR1 and CDR2 (germline): SEHNR, FQNEAQ (reference sequence). CDR3 length: 15 residues. Between the trimmed V and J ends, which lost 1 base and 1 base, there was a span of 9 bases. The CDR3 region has the DNA TGTGCCAGCAGCTTAGTGGGGACCCGCACAGATACGCAGTATTTT. This sequence encodes CASSLVGTRTDTQYF.

This chain links TRBV5-4 with TRBJ1-2; perhaps TRBD1 as D (5 bases). In germline, CDR1 is SGHNT, CDR2 YYREEE (reference sequence). The CDR3 contains 14 residues. Trimming left V 0 bases short and J 2 bases short, with 8 bases between. The CDR3 bases are TGTGCCAGCAGCTTGGTACAGGACAACTATGGCTACACCTTC. It translates to CASSLVQDNYGYTF. Full variable domain (missing parts from reference TRBV5-4 and TRBJ1-2): ETGVTQSPTHLIKTRGQQVTLRCSSQSGHNTVSWYQQALGQGPQFIFQYYREEENGRGNFPPRFSGLQFPNYSSELNVNALELDDSALYLCASSLVQDNYGYTFGSGTRLTVV.